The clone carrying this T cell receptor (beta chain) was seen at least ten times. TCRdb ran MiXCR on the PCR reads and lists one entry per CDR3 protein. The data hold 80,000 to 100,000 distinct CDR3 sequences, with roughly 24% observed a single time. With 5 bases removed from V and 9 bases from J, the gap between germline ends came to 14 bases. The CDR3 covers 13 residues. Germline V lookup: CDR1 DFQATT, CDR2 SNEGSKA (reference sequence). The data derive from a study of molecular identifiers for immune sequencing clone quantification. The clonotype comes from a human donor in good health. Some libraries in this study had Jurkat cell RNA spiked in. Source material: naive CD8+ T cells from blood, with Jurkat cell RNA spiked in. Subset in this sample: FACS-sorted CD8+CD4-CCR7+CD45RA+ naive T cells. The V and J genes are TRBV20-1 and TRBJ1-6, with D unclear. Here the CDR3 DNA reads TGCAGTGCTGGGGTTATGTTACTTTCACCCCTCCACTTT. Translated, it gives CSAGVMLLSPLHF.